This T cell receptor (beta chain) is from a study of blood T cell repertoires in COVID-19. Original processing methods: Reference gene primer amplification yielded estimated nucleated cell counts. Method: immunoSEQ multiplex PCR; TCRdb's copy keeps in-frame clones and lacks some. Clonal size and the V and J genes are those of that table, whereas D and trimming came from the DNA. The sample has 120,000 or so clones, roughly 69% seen once. This receptor was obtained from a woman in her 70s with acute or convalescent COVID-19. Sequenced: peripheral blood.

CDR3: CASRQTGGWVGELFF. CDR3 nucleotide sequence: TGTGCCAGTAGGCAAACAGGGGGCTGGGTCGGGGAGCTGTTTTTT. The V call is TRBV19, the J call TRBJ2-2, with 9 bases aligning to TRBD1. Germline V gene data show CDR1 as LNHDA and CDR2 as SQIVND (reference sequence). V lost 6 bases and J lost 7; bases outside the gene matches: 9. The CDR3 spans 15 residues.